This T cell receptor beta chain was observed in a study of glioma-infiltrating T cells. Trimming cost V 7 bases and J 2 bases, with 8 bases left between them. Looked up from germline, CDR1 is LNHNV and CDR2 is YYDKDF (reference sequence). CDR3 length equals 12 residues. General study points: Very few CDR3 sequences were shared between tissue and blood. Non-neoplastic patients had below-expected tissue-blood divergence, while all gliomas exceeded expectation.

The iRepertoire nested amplicon-rescue multiplex PCR amplified TCR alpha and beta CDR3s from RNA. One-step reverse transcription and amplification started from approximately 100-400 ng of tissue mRNA or PBMC total RNA. TCRdb ran MiXCR on the multiplex PCR reads and lists one entry per CDR3 protein. The data hold some 160,000 distinct CDR3 sequences, with roughly 45% observed a single time. As for this clonotype: Its cognate antigen is unknown.

The receptor comes from a human donor with low-grade glioma or glioblastoma, undergoing nonglioma brain surgery, or in good health (not recorded which). The chain employs TRBV15 and TRBJ1-1; D is unresolved. What was sequenced was glioma tissue, nonneoplastic brain tissue, or PBMCs (not recorded which). The CDR3 bases are TGTGCCACCACCATTCTTAACACTGAAGCTTTCTTT. Amino acid sequence: CATTILNTEAFF.